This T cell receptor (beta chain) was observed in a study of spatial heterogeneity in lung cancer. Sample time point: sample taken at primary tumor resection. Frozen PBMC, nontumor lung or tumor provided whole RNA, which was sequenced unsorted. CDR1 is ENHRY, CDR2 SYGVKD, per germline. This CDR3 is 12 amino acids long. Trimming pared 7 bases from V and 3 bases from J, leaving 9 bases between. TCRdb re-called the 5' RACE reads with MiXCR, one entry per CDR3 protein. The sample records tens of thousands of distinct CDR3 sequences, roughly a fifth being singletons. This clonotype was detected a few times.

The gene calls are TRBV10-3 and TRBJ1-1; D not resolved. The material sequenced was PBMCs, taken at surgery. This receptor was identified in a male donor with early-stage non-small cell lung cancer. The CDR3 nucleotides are TGTGCCATCAACGGAGTGGACACTGAAGCTTTCTTT. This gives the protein CAINGVDTEAFF.